Listed below are T cell receptor beta chains from one sample, sequenced in a study of OX40 agonist ivuxolimab in advanced cancers. Produced via immunoSEQ multiplex PCR; TCRdb's table is partial and in-frame only. This table has 150,000 to 170,000 clones, roughly 94% appearing once. Here the sequenced sample was CD4+ or CD8+ T cells sorted from blood, taken in a trial of the OX40 agonist ivuxolimab. Receptors were obtained from an adult with an advanced solid tumor such as melanoma, head and neck, liver or kidney cancer. CDR3s include the opening cysteine and the closing phenylalanine or tryptophan. A D gene is named only where the DNA matches it firmly. Clone size is not always given. Where it is, it says once, few, many or a class for expanded clones.

J | V | size | D | CDR3 | DNA
TRBJ2-7 | TRBV30 | NA | TRBD2 | CAWGRLAGTYEQYF | TGTGCCTGGGGCAGACTAGCGGGGACCTACGAGCAGTACTTC
TRBJ1-2 | TRBV6-6 | NA | TRBD1 | CASTRQGSNYGYTF | TGTGCCAGCACCCGACAGGGGTCCAACTATGGCTACACCTTC
TRBJ1-2 | TRBV15 | NA | NA | CATSRDKGYGYTF | TGTGCCACCAGCAGAGACAAGGGTTATGGCTACACCTTC
TRBJ2-7 | TRBV19 | NA | TRBD2 | CASSQITSGTYEQYF | TGTGCCAGTAGCCAGATTACTAGCGGGACCTACGAGCAGTACTTC
TRBJ1-1 | TRBV5-1 | NA | NA | CASSLLVNTEAFF | TGCGCCAGCAGCTTGCTTGTTAACACTGAAGCTTTCTTT
TRBJ2-3 | TRBV4-3 | NA | TRBD2 | CASSQGGGASVDTQYF | TGCGCCAGCAGCCAAGGCGGGGGGGCCTCGGTAGATACGCAGTATTTT
TRBJ1-6 | TRBV28 | NA | TRBD1 | CASSWGPGQGIDSPLHF | TGTGCCAGCAGCTGGGGACCGGGACAGGGTATTGATTCACCCCTCCACTTT
TRBJ1-4 | TRBV5-1 | NA | TRBD1 | CASSGRQGGATNEKLFF | TGCGCCAGCAGCGGCCGACAGGGTGGGGCGACTAATGAAAAACTGTTTTTT
TRBJ1-1 | TRBV5-3 | once | TRBD1 | CARSLTPGQGKGTEAFF | TGTGCCAGAAGCCTTACGCCGGGACAGGGAAAGGGCACTGAAGCTTTCTTT
TRBJ1-5 | TRBV7-9 | NA | TRBD1 | CASSLVFRQGDQPQHF | TGTGCCAGCAGCTTAGTCTTCCGACAGGGGGATCAGCCCCAGCATTTT
TRBJ1-5 | TRBV19 | NA | TRBD1 | CASSPRTGYSNQPQHF | TGTGCCAGTAGTCCCCGGACAGGTTATAGCAATCAGCCCCAGCATTTT
TRBJ1-2 | TRBV18 | once | NA | CASSPNSDNYGYTF | TGTGCCAGCTCACCTAACTCGGATAACTATGGCTACACCTTC
TRBJ2-7 | TRBV11-2 | few | NA | CASSQTVPYEQYF | TGTGCCAGCAGCCAAACCGTGCCCTACGAGCAGTACTTC
TRBJ1-5 | TRBV2 | once | TRBD1 | CASRGTGGRQPQHF | TGTGCCAGCAGGGGGACAGGGGGCCGTCAGCCCCAGCATTTT
TRBJ1-4 | TRBV4-3 | NA | NA | CASSPTPRTTNEKLFF | TGCGCCAGCAGCCCTACCCCCAGAACAACTAATGAAAAACTGTTTTTT
TRBJ2-1 | TRBV5-1 | NA | NA | CASSPTIYEQFF | TGCGCCAGCAGCCCGACAATTTATGAGCAGTTCTTC
TRBJ2-5 | TRBV9 | NA | TRBD2 | CASSGTSGRFQETQYF | TGTGCCAGCAGCGGCACTAGCGGGAGATTCCAAGAGACCCAGTACTTC
TRBJ2-1 | TRBV10-3 | NA | TRBD2 | CAISDSGGGIYNEQFF | TGTGCCATCAGTGATTCCGGGGGAGGGATCTACAATGAGCAGTTCTTC
TRBJ1-3 | TRBV5-5 | NA | NA | CASSPGTAAGAIYF | TGTGCCAGCAGCCCCGGGACGGCGGCAGGGGCCATATATTTT
TRBJ1-2 | TRBV2 | NA | NA | CAKVIYGYTF | TGTGCCAAGGTTATATATGGCTACACCTTC
TRBJ1-2 | TRBV5-4 | NA | NA | CASTLAGGINYGYTF | TGTGCCAGCACTCTGGCGGGGGGGATTAACTATGGCTACACCTTC
TRBJ2-1 | TRBV5-1 | NA | NA | CASSLGGSEDEQFF | TGCGCCAGCAGCTTGGGAGGGTCCGAGGATGAGCAGTTCTTC
TRBJ1-4 | TRBV5-1 | NA | NA | CASSLDRATNEKLFF | TGCGCCAGCAGCTTGGACAGAGCAACTAATGAAAAACTGTTTTTT
TRBJ1-2 | TRBV6-5 | few | NA | CASSYSDYGYTF | TGTGCCAGCAGTTACTCGGACTATGGCTACACCTTC
TRBJ1-1 | TRBV7-3 | NA | NA | CASSLMGAYMNTEAFF | TGTGCCAGCAGCTTAATGGGGGCGTACATGAACACTGAAGCTTTCTTT
TRBJ2-5 | TRBV5-1 | NA | NA | CASSLGQGPETQYF | TGCGCCAGCAGCCTGGGGCAGGGGCCTGAGACCCAGTACTTC
TRBJ1-1 | TRBV6-6 | NA | NA | CASTKGAAANTEAFF | TGTGCCAGCACCAAAGGGGCCGCGGCGAACACTGAAGCTTTCTTT
TRBJ1-5 | TRBV18 | NA | TRBD1 | CASSPPGQGNQPQHF | TGTGCCAGCTCACCACCGGGACAGGGCAATCAGCCCCAGCATTTT
TRBJ1-2 | TRBV19 | NA | TRBD1 | CASSPDRDVHGYTF | TGTGCCAGTAGCCCGGACAGGGATGTCCATGGCTACACCTTC
TRBJ1-1 | TRBV11-3 | NA | NA | CASSLRGSEAFF | TGTGCCAGCTCCCTTAGGGGTTCTGAAGCTTTCTTT
TRBJ2-1 | TRBV9 | NA | NA | CASSVGRGANEQFF | TGTGCCAGCAGCGTAGGTCGAGGCGCCAATGAGCAGTTCTTC
TRBJ1-1 | TRBV6-6 | NA | TRBD1 | CASSYRTGGTEAFF | TGTGCCAGCAGTTACCGCACAGGGGGCACTGAAGCTTTCTTT
TRBJ1-5 | TRBV19 | NA | TRBD1 | CASSPDRGPPNQPQHF | TGTGCCAGTAGTCCGGACAGGGGGCCGCCAAATCAGCCCCAGCATTTT
TRBJ2-7 | TRBV7-2 | NA | NA | CASSWDWGNEQYF | TGTGCCAGCAGCTGGGATTGGGGCAACGAGCAGTACTTC
TRBJ2-2 | TRBV10-1 | NA | NA | CASRATSNTGELFF | TGCGCCAGCAGGGCGACGTCGAACACCGGGGAGCTGTTTTTT
TRBJ1-1 | TRBV7-9 | NA | TRBD1 | CASSLGTGLGSTEAFF | TGTGCCAGCAGCTTAGGGACAGGGCTGGGATCCACTGAAGCTTTCTTT
TRBJ2-3 | TRBV15 | NA | TRBD1 | CATSRDLGDRGSADTQYF | TGTGCCACCAGCAGAGATTTAGGGGACAGGGGGTCAGCAGATACGCAGTATTTT
TRBJ2-2 | TRBV28 | NA | NA | CASSLLQPRELFF | TGTGCCAGCAGTTTATTACAGCCCAGGGAGCTGTTTTTT
TRBJ1-1 | TRBV28 | NA | NA | CASSSPRQANTEAFF | TGTGCCAGCAGTTCCCCGAGGCAGGCCAACACTGAAGCTTTCTTT
TRBJ1-5 | TRBV7-9 | NA | NA | CASSPSQQAVSNQPQHF | TGTGCCAGCAGCCCCTCCCAACAGGCGGTGAGCAATCAGCCCCAGCATTTT
TRBJ2-7 | TRBV27 | NA | NA | CASSPYGASYEQYF | TGTGCCAGCAGCCCATACGGGGCCTCCTACGAGCAGTACTTC
TRBJ1-2 | TRBV5-4 | once | NA | CASVLGPVANYGYTF | TGTGCCAGCGTTTTGGGACCTGTGGCTAACTATGGCTACACCTTC
TRBJ2-7 | TRBV7-6 | once | NA | CASSPGRRSYEQYF | TGTGCCAGCAGCCCGGGACGGAGATCCTACGAGCAGTACTTC
TRBJ1-2 | TRBV5-1 | NA | NA | CASSLANGLYGYTF | TGCGCCAGCAGCTTGGCCAACGGGTTATATGGCTACACCTTC
TRBJ1-1 | TRBV4-3 | once | NA | CASSQGLPNTEAFF | TGCGCCAGCAGCCAAGGATTGCCGAACACTGAAGCTTTCTTT